This TCR beta chain was sequenced in a study of memory CD4+ T cells and cytomegalovirus serostatus. Study-wide results and limits: Each of approximately 73 CMV-associated TCRbeta sequences occurred in one to five individuals. Median bootstrapped AUC for CMV status was about 0.95 originally, 0.85 to 0.92 US-trained.

The CDR3 sequence is 15 residues long. Germline lookup yields CDR1 SGHAT and CDR2 FQNNGV. Trimming took 1 base from V and 3 from J, leaving 12 bases between them. The sort gate was single viable CD3+CD4+CD8-CD45RO+ cells for memory CD4+ T cells. Repertoires were generated with immunoSEQ multiplex PCR, while TCRdb's copy carries only in-frame clones and drops some. The repertoire includes about 53,000 clones, about three quarters of them detected once, and 1% to 1.2% sits in the top ten. This clone has just one count. Its matching antigen is unknown. Sequences were obtained from memory CD4+ T cells from blood. The rearrangement uses TRBV11-2 and TRBJ1-2; D call uncertain. The clonotype comes from an adult in good health and CMV-seronegative. This chain's CDR3 is CASSLGLGLDYGYTF. In DNA form, the CDR3 reads TGTGCCAGCAGCTTAGGGTTAGGGCTGGACTATGGCTACACCTTC. The full variable domain, in which reference TRBV11-2 and TRBJ1-2 provide the parts outside the CDR3, is EAGVAQSPRYKIIEKRQSVAFWCNPISGHATLYWYQQILGQGPKLLIQFQNNGVVDDSQLPKDRFSAERLKGVDSTLKIQPAKLEDSAVYLCASSLGLGLDYGYTFGSGTRLTVV.